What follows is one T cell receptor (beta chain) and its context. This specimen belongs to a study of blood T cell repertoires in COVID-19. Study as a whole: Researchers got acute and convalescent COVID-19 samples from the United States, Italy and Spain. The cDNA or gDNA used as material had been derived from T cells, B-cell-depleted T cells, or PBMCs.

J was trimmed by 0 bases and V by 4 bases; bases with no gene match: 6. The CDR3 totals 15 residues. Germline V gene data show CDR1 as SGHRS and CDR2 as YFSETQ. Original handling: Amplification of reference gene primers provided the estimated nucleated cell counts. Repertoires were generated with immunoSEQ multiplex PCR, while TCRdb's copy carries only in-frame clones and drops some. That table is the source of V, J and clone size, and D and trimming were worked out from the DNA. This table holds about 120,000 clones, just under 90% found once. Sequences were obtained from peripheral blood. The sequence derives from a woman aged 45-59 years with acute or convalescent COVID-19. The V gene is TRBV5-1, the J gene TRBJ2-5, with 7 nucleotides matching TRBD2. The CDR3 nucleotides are TGCGCCAGCAGCCTCACAACTAGCGACCAAGAGACCCAGTACTTC. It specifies CASSLTTSDQETQYF.